The 4 T cell receptor beta chains below come from one sample, sequenced in a study of blood T cell repertoires in COVID-19. The method was immunoSEQ multiplex PCR; TCRdb's version includes in-frame clones alone and lacks a portion of them. Among under 200,000 clones listed, roughly 85% were seen once. The sequenced sample was peripheral blood. The source is a woman in her twenties or thirties with acute or convalescent COVID-19.

The genes are TRBV27 and TRBJ2-3, with 8 positions matching TRBD1. In germline, CDR1 is MNHEY, CDR2 SMNVEV (reference sequence). This CDR3 comprises 16 residues. The trim removed 5 bases at V and 2 bases at J, leaving 9 bases unmatched. CDR3 DNA sequence: TGTGCCAGCAGTCAAGGACAGGGAGTTTTCACAGATACGCAGTATTTT. Translating it yields CASSQGQGVFTDTQYF.

The chain couples TRBV13 to TRBJ2-7; D gene unclear. Trimming pared 1 base from V and 2 bases from J, leaving 12 bases between. The CDR3 totals 15 residues. The germline V gene encodes CDR1 PRHDT and CDR2 FYEKMQ (reference sequence). CDR3 sequence: CASSLVGARTYEQYF. DNA for the CDR3: TGTGCCAGCAGCTTAGTCGGAGCTAGAACCTACGAGCAGTACTTC. Combining the CDR3 with reference TRBV13 and TRBJ2-7 gives the whole variable domain AAGVIQSPRHLIKEKRETATLKCYPIPRHDTVYWYQQGPGQDPQFLISFYEKMQSDKGSIPDRFSAQQFSDYHSELNMSSLELGDSALYFCASSLVGARTYEQYFGPGTRLTVT.

The genes are TRBV19 and TRBJ2-1, with 9 bases aligning to TRBD1. Germline V lookup: CDR1 LNHDA, CDR2 SQIVND (reference sequence). After removal of 4 bases from V and 9 bases from J, the junction contained 10 bases not matched to a gene. The CDR3 extends over 15 amino acids. The CDR3 is CASSTGQGARGEQFF. The CDR3, as DNA: TGTGCCAGTAGTACGGGACAGGGAGCCCGGGGTGAGCAGTTCTTC.

The chain employs TRBV19 and TRBJ1-1; D not resolved. The CDR3 length is 12 residues. Trimming shortened V by 3 bases and J by 10 bases, and 12 bases separated the two germline ends. Looked up from germline, CDR1 is LNHDA and CDR2 is SQIVND (reference sequence). CDR3 amino acids: CASSIRSGGAFF. CDR3 in DNA: TGTGCCAGTAGTATTCGGTCGGGTGGAGCTTTCTTT.